Below, 7 T cell receptor beta chains from the same sample are listed, as sequenced in a study of cytomegalovirus exposure and HLA in healthy donors. The PCR used 60 Vbeta and 13 Jbeta primers. Clones were sequenced by immunoSEQ multiplex PCR, and TCRdb holds only the in-frame ones, with some missing. The table has around 120,000 clones, 77% seen once. The sequenced sample was PBMCs. The receptors derive from a human donor in good health.

The rearrangement uses TRBV27 and TRBJ2-1, with TRBD2 matching 11 bases. CDR1 and CDR2 from the germline V gene are MNHEY and SMNVEV (reference sequence). After removal of 3 bases from V and 1 base from J, the junction contained 11 bases not matched to a gene. The CDR3 contains 19 residues. The CDR3 DNA reads TGTGCCAGCAGTTTTTGGGGTAGCGGGAGGGCCAGATCCTACAATGAGCAGTTCTTC. Its protein product is CASSFWGSGRARSYNEQFF.

DNA for the CDR3: TGTGCCAGCAGCTCTCTCAGAGGAAAACCCTACGAGCAGTACTTC. This sequence encodes CASSSLRGKPYEQYF. This chain connects TRBV11-3 to TRBJ2-7; D remains ambiguous. The CDR3 loop spans 15 amino acids. The V end lost 4 bases, the J end lost 2 bases, and 15 bases lay between the germline ends. CDR1 SGHNT and CDR2 YENEEA come from the germline V gene.

In its sample, this clone was seen once. V and J are TRBV10-1 and TRBJ2-5; tentatively, D is TRBD2 (6 bases). This CDR3 is built from 14 residues. The ends were cut back, 0 bases at V and 7 bases at J, with 12 bases in the middle. The V gene's germline CDR1 is WNHNN and CDR2 SYGVQD (reference sequence). The chain's CDR3 is CASSESGRRGTQYF. The CDR3 region has the DNA TGCGCCAGCAGTGAGTCCGGGAGAAGAGGGACCCAGTACTTC.

This chain links TRBV2 with TRBJ2-5, with TRBD1 as a possible D gene (6 bases). The tail of the sequence fits TRBJ2-7 better, so the J call may be wrong. CDR3 size: 16 residues. Looked up from germline, CDR1 is SNHLY and CDR2 is FYNNEI. This CDR3 is CASTLTLFQGWNEQYF. The CDR3 DNA follows: TGTGCCAGCACCTTAACCCTTTTCCAGGGGTGGAACGAGCAGTACTTC.

V is TRBV4-1 and J is TRBJ1-5; 7 bases map to TRBD1. The CDR3 has 13 residues. Germline V gene sequence: CDR1 MGHRA, CDR2 YSYEKL. V shed 4 bases, J shed 4 bases, and the junction held 1 base outside the gene matches. As DNA, the CDR3 is TGCGCCAGCAGCCCCAGGGGGAATCAGCCCCAGCATTTT. Encoded protein: CASSPRGNQPQHF.

V and J are TRBV6-6 and TRBJ2-5; D is undetermined. The J call could be wrong; TRBJ2-7 is a better fit for the DNA end. CDR1 is MNHNY and CDR2 is SVGAGI in the germline V gene (reference sequence). There are 14 residues in the CDR3. CDR3 in amino acids: CASSYGLVSYEQYF. CDR3 DNA: TGTGCCAGCAGTTACGGTTTGGTGTCCTACGAGCAGTACTTC.

V is TRBV5-1 and J is TRBJ1-2, with D possibly being TRBD1 (5 bases). The CDR3 covers 17 residues. V was shortened by 0 bases and J by 2 bases, with 17 bases between the two germline ends. Germline V gives CDR1 SGHRS, CDR2 YFSETQ. In DNA form, the CDR3 reads TGCGCCAGCAGCTTGGCGGAGGGACGACCGGAGAACTATGGCTACACCTTC. Residues: CASSLAEGRPENYGYTF. The full variable domain, with the rest looked up from reference TRBV5-1 and TRBJ1-2, is KAGVTQTPRYLIKTRGQQVTLSCSPISGHRSVSWYQQTPGQGLQFLFEYFSETQRNKGNFPGRFSGRQFSNSRSEMNVSTLELGDSALYLCASSLAEGRPENYGYTFGSGTRLTVV.